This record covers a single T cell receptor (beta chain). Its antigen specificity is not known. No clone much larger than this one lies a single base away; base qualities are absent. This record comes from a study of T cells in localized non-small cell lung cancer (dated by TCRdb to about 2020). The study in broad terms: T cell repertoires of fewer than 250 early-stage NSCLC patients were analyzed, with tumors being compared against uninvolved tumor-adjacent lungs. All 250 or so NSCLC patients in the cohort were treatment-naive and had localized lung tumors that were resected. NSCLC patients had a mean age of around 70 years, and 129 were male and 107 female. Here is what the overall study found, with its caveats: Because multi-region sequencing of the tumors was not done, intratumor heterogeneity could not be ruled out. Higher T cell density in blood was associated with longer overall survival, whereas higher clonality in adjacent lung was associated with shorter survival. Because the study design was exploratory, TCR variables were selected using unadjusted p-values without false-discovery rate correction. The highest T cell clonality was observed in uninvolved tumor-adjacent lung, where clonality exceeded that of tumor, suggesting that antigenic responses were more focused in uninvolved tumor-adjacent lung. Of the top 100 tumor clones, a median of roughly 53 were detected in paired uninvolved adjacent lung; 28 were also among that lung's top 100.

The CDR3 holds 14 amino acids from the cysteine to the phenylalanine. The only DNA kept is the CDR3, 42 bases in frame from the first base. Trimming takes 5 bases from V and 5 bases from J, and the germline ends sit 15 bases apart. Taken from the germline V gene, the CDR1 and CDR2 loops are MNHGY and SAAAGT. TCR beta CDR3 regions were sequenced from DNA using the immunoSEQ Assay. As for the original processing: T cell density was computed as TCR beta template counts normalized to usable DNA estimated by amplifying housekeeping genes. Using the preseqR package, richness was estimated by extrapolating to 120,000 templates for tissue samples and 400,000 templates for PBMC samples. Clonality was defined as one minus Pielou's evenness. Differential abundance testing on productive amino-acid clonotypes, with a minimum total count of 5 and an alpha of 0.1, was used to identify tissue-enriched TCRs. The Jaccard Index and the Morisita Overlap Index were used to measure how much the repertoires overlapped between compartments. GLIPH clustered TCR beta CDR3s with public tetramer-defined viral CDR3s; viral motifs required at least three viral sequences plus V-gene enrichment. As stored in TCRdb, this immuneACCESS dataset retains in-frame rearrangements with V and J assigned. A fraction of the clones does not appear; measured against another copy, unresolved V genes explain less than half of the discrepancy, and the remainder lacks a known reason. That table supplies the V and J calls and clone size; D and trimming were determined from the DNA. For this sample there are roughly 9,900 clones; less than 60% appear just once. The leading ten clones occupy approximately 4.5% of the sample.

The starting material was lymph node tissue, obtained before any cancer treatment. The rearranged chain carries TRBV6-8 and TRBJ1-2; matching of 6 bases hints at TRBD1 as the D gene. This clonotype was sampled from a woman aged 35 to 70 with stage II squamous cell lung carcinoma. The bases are TGTGCCAGCAGTCCCTCGGGGGGCGGGTATGGCTACACCTTC. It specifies CASSPSGGGYGYTF.